This TCR beta chain was documented in a study of blood T cell repertoires in COVID-19 (dated by TCRdb to 2020 to 2022). For context, the study as a whole: Collaborator samples came from the United States, Italy and Spain and covered acute and convalescent phases of COVID-19. The material from the prospective study consisted of cDNA or gDNA derived from T cells, B-cell-depleted T cells, or PBMCs. The dataset comprised deeply sampled blood TCRbeta repertoires from subjects exposed to, actively infected with, or recovered from COVID-19. A freely available public database, intended as a resource for researchers studying the immune response to SARS-CoV-2, is where the repertoires were released. Samples came from the ongoing ImmuneRACE study (first 160 participants) plus 1,254 subjects from 6 global collaborators. A de-identified subject ID, COVID-19 status, age in years and sex were almost always included in the sample metadata. HLA class I and class II types, where available, came from metadata supplied by the sample provider rather than from assay-based typing. On the study overall, not on this receptor specifically: The amount of clinical and demographic metadata varied by source and participant and was provided uncurated.

In the case of this clone: It lacks a known antigen. No much larger clone exists at a distance of one base, and base qualities are not known.

TCRbeta CDR3 regions were amplified from genomic DNA using the immunoSEQ Assay, a bias-controlled multiplex PCR. The original pipeline was this. The number of nucleated cells in each sample was estimated from the amplification of reference gene primers within the assay. Sequence reads were collapsed and filtered to measure the absolute abundance of every unique TCRbeta CDR3 rearrangement. Productive Simpson clonality was computed per sample as the square root of Simpson's diversity index over productive rearrangements. As stored in TCRdb, this immuneACCESS dataset retains in-frame rearrangements with V and J assigned. A fraction of the clones does not appear; measured against another copy, unresolved V genes explain less than half of the discrepancy, and the remainder lacks a known reason. V and J calls and clone size are given by that table; D and trimming were obtained from the DNA. The sample table holds 450,000 to 600,000 clones, of which around 90% were seen once. The ten largest clones add up to roughly 0.7% of the sample.

The CDR3 spans 12 residues, from the cysteine through the phenylalanine. The retained sequence is limited to the CDR3, 36 bases, with the frame set at the first base. The V and J ends are trimmed by 6 bases and 7 bases, leaving 13 bases between them. The germline V gene supplies CDR1 SNHLY and CDR2 FYNNEI. Enrolling through a virtual design, the prospective study's participants ranged in age from roughly 18 to 89 years and lived across roughly 24 United States geographic areas. In the prospective study, participants were assigned to cohorts based on the clinical history participants reported in a screening survey and a study questionnaire. ImmuneRACE Cohort 3 recovered participants were defined by two consecutive negative NP/OP PCR tests, healthcare professional clearance, or symptom resolution. Mobile phlebotomists in the prospective study collected whole blood, serum and a nasopharyngeal or oropharyngeal swab from every participant. Additional blood draws and questionnaires over an approximately 2-month period could optionally be provided by prospective study participants. Before DNA extraction, prospective study blood samples were shipped either frozen or at room temperature.

The sequence joins TRBV2 to TRBJ2-7; perhaps TRBD2 is the D gene, with 5 bases matching. This clonotype was obtained from a woman younger than 35 who had recovered from COVID-19. Sequencing input: PBMCs or T cells enriched from blood (not recorded which). The CDR3 region: CASRARTGEQYF. The sequenced DNA: TGTGCCAGCAGGGCACGGACTGGGGAGCAGTACTTC. The variable domain in full, with residues beyond the CDR3 obtained from the reference TRBV2 and TRBJ2-7 genes, is EPEVTQTPSHQVTQMGQEVILRCVPISNHLYFYWYRQILGQKVEFLVSFYNNEISEKSEIFDDQFSVERPDGSNFTLKIRSTKLEDSAMYFCASRARTGEQYFGPGTRLTVT.